This T cell receptor beta chain appears in the sequencing data of a study of blood T cell repertoires in COVID-19 (dated by TCRdb to about 2020). Notes on the research overall: Samples from collaborators originated in the United States, Italy and Spain and spanned both the acute and convalescent phases of COVID-19. The material from the prospective study consisted of cDNA or gDNA derived from T cells, B-cell-depleted T cells, or PBMCs. Deeply sampled blood TCRbeta repertoires from subjects exposed to, actively infected with, or recovered from COVID-19 were included in the dataset. The repertoires were released in a freely available public database meant as a resource for research on the immune response to SARS-CoV-2. The samples were drawn from two sources: the first 160 participants of the ongoing ImmuneRACE study, and 1,000 to 1,500 subjects contributed by 6 global collaborators. Nearly every sample came with metadata listing a de-identified subject ID, COVID-19 status, age in years and sex. Where available, HLA class I and class II types were obtained from metadata supplied by the sample provider rather than from assay-based typing.

On this clone itself: Its recognized antigen is unknown. Base qualities are not recorded, but no much larger clone differs from it by a single base.

Trimming removed 8 bases from V and 7 bases from J, leaving 17 bases between the germline ends. The CDR3 spans 13 residues, from the cysteine through the phenylalanine. The only DNA kept is the CDR3, 39 bases in frame from the first base. The germline V gene (reference sequence) provides CDR1 LGHDT and CDR2 YNNKEL. The investigation overall reported the following: The amount of clinical and demographic metadata varied by source and participant and was provided uncurated.

The collaborating institutions used their own protocols to collect whole blood in K2EDTA tubes. For TCRbeta analysis, collaborators shipped samples as frozen whole blood, isolated PBMCs, or DNA extracted from either of those sample types. TCRbeta CDR3 regions were amplified from genomic DNA by means of the immunoSEQ Assay, a bias-controlled multiplex PCR. Per the original workflow: Nucleated cell counts per sample were estimated from amplification of reference gene primers within the assay. To quantify the absolute abundance of each unique TCRbeta CDR3 rearrangement, sequence reads were collapsed and filtered. For each sample, productive Simpson clonality was calculated by taking the square root of Simpson's diversity index across productive rearrangements. TCRdb carries this immuneACCESS record with in-frame sequences only. Its versions omit some clonotypes, under half of them owing to an unresolved V gene in the studies checked, with the rest unexplained. That table supplies the V and J calls and clone size; D and trimming were determined from the DNA. Present in this sample are fewer than 250,000 clones, almost 90% of which were seen just once. The ten most abundant clones make up roughly 2.5% of the sample.

The chain is made from TRBV3-1 (or the pseudogene TRBV3-2) and TRBJ1-2, with a weak D call of TRBD1 (5 bases match). The sequencing input was peripheral blood. This TCR came from a woman in her sixties or seventies with acute or convalescent COVID-19. The CDR3 in this case is CASGPGGEGGYTF. The DNA reads as follows: TGTGCCAGCGGACCCGGGGGAGAGGGTGGCTACACCTTC.